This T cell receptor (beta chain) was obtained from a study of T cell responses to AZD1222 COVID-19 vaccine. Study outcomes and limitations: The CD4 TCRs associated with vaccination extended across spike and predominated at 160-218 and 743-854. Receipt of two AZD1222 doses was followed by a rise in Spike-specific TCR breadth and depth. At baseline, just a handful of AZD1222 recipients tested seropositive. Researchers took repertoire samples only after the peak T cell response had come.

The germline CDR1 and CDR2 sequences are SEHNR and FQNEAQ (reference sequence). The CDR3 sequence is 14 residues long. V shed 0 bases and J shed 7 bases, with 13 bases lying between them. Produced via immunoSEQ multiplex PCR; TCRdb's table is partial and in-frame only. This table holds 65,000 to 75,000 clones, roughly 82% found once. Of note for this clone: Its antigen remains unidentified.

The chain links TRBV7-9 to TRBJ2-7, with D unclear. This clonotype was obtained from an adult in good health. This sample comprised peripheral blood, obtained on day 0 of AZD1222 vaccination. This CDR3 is CASSLARAGLEQYF. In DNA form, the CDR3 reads TGTGCCAGCAGCTTAGCAAGGGCAGGTCTAGAGCAGTACTTC.